Below are 18 T cell receptor beta chains sequenced from a single sample in a study of blood T cells in healthy people across ages. A sample-barcoded 5' primer and a J-beta primer mix were used in a second PCR of roughly 7 to 11 cycles. Via MiXCR, TCRdb re-called the 5' RACE reads, giving one row per CDR3 protein. Altogether 1,800,000 or so distinct CDR3 sequences are present, roughly 43% being singletons, with the ten largest covering 23%. Sequenced material: blood. These receptors were collected from a human donor in good health.

The CDR3 DNA sequence: TGTGCCAGCAGCCAAACTCGGGCCGGGGAGCTGTTTTTT. Translated, it gives CASSQTRAGELFF. The chain has TRBV7-8 and TRBJ2-2; D ambiguous. This CDR3 contains 13 residues. V lost 5 bases, J lost 6 bases, and 10 bases lay in between. Per germline, CDR1 SGHVS and CDR2 FQNEAQ. Using reference TRBV7-8 and TRBJ2-2 for the parts outside the CDR3, the full variable domain is GAGVSQSPRYKVAKRGQDVALRCDPISGHVSLFWYQQALGQGPEFLTYFQNEAQLDKSGLPSDRFFAERPEGSVSTLKIQRTQQEDSAVYLCASSQTRAGELFFGEGSRLTVL.

The CDR3 bases are TGTGCCACCAATTCACCCCTCCACTTT. Protein product: CATNSPLHF. The chain joins TRBV24-1 to TRBJ1-6; the D is unclear. Germline V gene lookup returns CDR1 KGHDR and CDR2 SFDVKD. The length of the CDR3 is 9 residues. V lost 8 bases and J lost 8, with 0 bases in between.

This chain links TRBV6-5 with TRBJ1-5; D is possibly TRBD1 (6 bases). The germline CDR1 and CDR2 sequences are MNHEY and SVGAGI. V lost 0 bases and J 0 bases, leaving 18 bases between the germline ends. This CDR3 comprises 19 residues. The CDR3 DNA reads TGTGCCAGCAGTTACTCGGGGGCACGTTCTGGTATTAGCAATCAGCCCCAGCATTTT. Encoded protein: CASSYSGARSGISNQPQHF.

Many counts were recorded for this clonotype. The chain uses TRBV7-2 and TRBJ2-7; no firm D call. The CDR3 has 13 residues. In germline, CDR1 is SGHTA, CDR2 FQGNSA. Trimming stripped 2 bases from V and 3 bases from J, with 8 bases between. CDR3 bases: TGTGCCAGCAGCTTAAACAGAGACTACGAGCAGTACTTC. The encoded protein is CASSLNRDYEQYF.

The table lists this clonotype with a few counts. The chain has TRBV7-3 and TRBJ2-3, with 11 bases identical to TRBD1. Germline values: CDR1 SGHTA, CDR2 FQGTGA. This CDR3 comprises 15 residues. The trim removed 5 bases at V and 6 bases at J, leaving 7 bases unmatched. The CDR3 spells CASSPGTGGMDTQYF. The CDR3 DNA follows: TGTGCCAGCAGCCCAGGGACAGGGGGAATGGATACGCAGTATTTT.

The chain uses TRBV9 and TRBJ2-1; no clear D gene. CDR1 is SGDLS, CDR2 YYNGEE, per germline. This CDR3 region has 15 residues. Trimming stripped 5 bases from V and 0 bases from J, with 12 bases between. The CDR3 sequence is CASRPTWSSYNEQFF. CDR3 in DNA: TGTGCCAGCAGGCCTACTTGGAGCTCCTACAATGAGCAGTTCTTC.

This sequence joins TRBV6-2 or TRBV6-3 and TRBJ2-7, with TRBD1 as a possible D gene (5 bases). The CDR3 sequence is 18 residues long. Germline V gene lookup returns CDR1 MNHEY and CDR2 SVGEGT. Trimming pared 5 bases from V and 1 base from J, leaving 24 bases between. DNA for the CDR3: TGTGCCAGCAGTACCTACCATCCACGACAGACGAAGTCCTACGAGCAGTACTTC. As protein: CASSTYHPRQTKSYEQYF.

This CDR3 reads CASSEEATVNTEAFF. Written as DNA, the CDR3 is TGTGCCAGCAGTGAAGAGGCGACGGTGAACACTGAAGCTTTCTTT. V gene TRBV2 combines with J gene TRBJ1-1; D ambiguous. V lost 1 base and J lost 0, with 9 bases in between. The length of the CDR3 is 15 residues. Germline lookup yields CDR1 SNHLY and CDR2 FYNNEI.

This clonotype was recorded once. At one boundary the junction diverges from the germline segment, which might be a read error. The V and J genes are TRBV5-5 and TRBJ2-1, with 8 bases identical to TRBD2. CDR1 and CDR2 (germline): SGHKS, YYEKEE (reference sequence). This CDR3 region has 15 residues. CDR3 region: CAGSQTAGVWNEQFF. The CDR3 region has the DNA TGTGCCGGCAGCCAAACAGCGGGGGTGTGGAATGAGCAGTTCTTC.

This clonotype has more than one count but fewer than ten. The junction differs from germline at one of its ends, possibly a read error. This sequence joins TRBV11-2 and TRBJ2-5; the match to TRBD2 covers 8 bases. The CDR3 contains 14 residues. Germline V gene data show CDR1 as SGHAT and CDR2 as FQNNGV. CDR3 in amino acids: CASSIAGIQESQYF. CDR3 in DNA: TGTGCCAGCAGCATAGCGGGGATCCAAGAGTCCCAGTACTTC.

In DNA, the CDR3 is TGTGCCAGCAGTTTAGGACCGCAATACGTTGACGAGCAGTACTTC. Residues: CASSLGPQYVDEQYF. The chain couples TRBV27 to TRBJ2-4; no definite D call. The J call is uncertain, as TRBJ2-7 better fits the DNA end. CDR3 length: 15 residues. The germline V gene has CDR1 MNHEY and CDR2 SMNVEV (reference sequence).

This clonotype has a handful of counts. The chain is built from TRBV20-1 and TRBJ1-2, with a possible D match to TRBD1 (5 bases). Germline V gene sequence: CDR1 DFQATT, CDR2 SNEGSKA (reference sequence). Deletions cut 6 bases from V and 4 bases from J, with 18 bases between. The CDR3 covers 14 residues. CDR3 sequence (DNA): TGCAGTGCCCCATCCCAGGGCAGTATCTATGGCTACACCTTC. This encodes CSAPSQGSIYGYTF.

The rearrangement joins TRBV18 to TRBJ1-2; D is ambiguous. Between the trimmed V and J ends, which lost 6 bases and 6 bases, there was a span of 14 bases. The germline gives CDR1 KGHSH, CDR2 LQKENI. The CDR3 is 13 residues long. The CDR3 loop reads CASSFISDDGYTF. In DNA form, the CDR3 reads TGTGCCAGCTCCTTTATTTCTGATGATGGCTACACCTTC.

V gene TRBV29-1 combines with J gene TRBJ2-1; D possibly matches TRBD1 or TRBD2 (5 bases each). CDR3 length: 13 amino acids. Trimming stripped 4 bases from V and 2 bases from J, with 9 bases between. CDR1 and CDR2 from the germline V gene are SQVTM and ANQGSEA. The CDR3 DNA sequence: TGCAGCGTTGTGGGACGAACCTACAATGAGCAGTTCTTC. Protein: CSVVGRTYNEQFF.

This chain connects TRBV25-1 to TRBJ2-7, with 7 bases fitting TRBD1. Per germline, CDR1 MGHDK and CDR2 SYGVNS. The CDR3 is made up of 13 amino acids. J was trimmed by 5 bases and V by 4 bases; bases with no gene match: 5. CDR3 sequence (DNA): TGTGCCAGCAGTGTCTTGACAGGGCACGAGCAGTACTTC. As protein: CASSVLTGHEQYF.

The chain couples TRBV2 to TRBJ2-3; D may match TRBD1 or TRBD2 (5 bases each). The CDR3 has 15 residues. Germline assignment: CDR1 SNHLY and CDR2 FYNNEI. V lost 4 bases and J lost 8, with 19 bases in between. The CDR3, as DNA: TGTGCCAGCAGTGCTCCGGGAACTCAAAGGGGTACGCAGTATTTT. Translation: CASSAPGTQRGTQYF. Full variable domain (missing parts from reference TRBV2 and TRBJ2-3): EPEVTQTPSHQVTQMGQEVILRCVPISNHLYFYWYRQILGQKVEFLVSFYNNEISEKSEIFDDQFSVERPDGSNFTLKIRSTKLEDSAMYFCASSAPGTQRGTQYFGPGTRLTVL.

The chain carries TRBV4-2 and TRBJ2-7, with a possible D match to TRBD1 (6 bases). The germline gives CDR1 LGHNA, CDR2 YNFKEQ. Trimming left V 4 bases short and J 2 bases short, with 18 bases between. This CDR3 comprises 16 residues. Written as DNA, the CDR3 is TGTGCCAGCAGCCGAGATTCAGGGGAAGGGGCCTACGAGCAGTACTTC. Protein product: CASSRDSGEGAYEQYF.

This chain connects TRBV29-1 to TRBJ2-3, with D perhaps matching TRBD1 or TRBD2 (6 bases each). The germline CDR1 and CDR2 sequences are SQVTM and ANQGSEA. This CDR3 spans 12 amino acids. V lost 8 bases and J 3 bases, leaving 12 bases between the germline ends. The CDR3 spells CSHGGGTDTQYF. The CDR3 nucleotides read TGCAGCCATGGAGGGGGAACAGATACGCAGTATTTT.